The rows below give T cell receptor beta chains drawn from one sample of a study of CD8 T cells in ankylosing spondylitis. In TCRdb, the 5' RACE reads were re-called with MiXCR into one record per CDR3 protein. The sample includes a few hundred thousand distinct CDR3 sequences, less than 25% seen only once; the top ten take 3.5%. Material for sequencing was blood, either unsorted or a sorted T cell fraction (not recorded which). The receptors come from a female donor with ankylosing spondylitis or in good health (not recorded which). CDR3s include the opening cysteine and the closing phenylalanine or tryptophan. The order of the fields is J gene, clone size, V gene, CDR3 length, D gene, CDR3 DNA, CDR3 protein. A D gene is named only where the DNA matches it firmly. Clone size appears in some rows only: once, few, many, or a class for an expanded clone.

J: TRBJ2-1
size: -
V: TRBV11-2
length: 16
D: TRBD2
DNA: TGTGCCAGCAGCTTCGGCCTTAGCGGGATCTACAATGAGCAGTTCTTC
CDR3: CASSFGLSGIYNEQFF

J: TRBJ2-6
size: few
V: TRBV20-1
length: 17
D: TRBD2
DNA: TGCAGTGCTAGTCGACTAGCGGCATCCTCTGGGGCCAACGTCCTGACTTTC
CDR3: CSASRLAASSGANVLTF

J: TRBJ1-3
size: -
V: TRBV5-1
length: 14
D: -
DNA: TGCGCCAGCAGTCGCGGCTACTCTGGAAACACCATATATTTT
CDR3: CASSRGYSGNTIYF

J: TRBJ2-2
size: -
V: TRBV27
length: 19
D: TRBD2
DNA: TGTGCCAGCAGTTTAGGAAGACTAGCGGGAGGCGGTAGGACCGGGGAGCTGTTTTTT
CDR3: CASSLGRLAGGGRTGELFF

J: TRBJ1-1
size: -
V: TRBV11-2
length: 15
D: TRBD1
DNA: TGTGCCAGCAGCTTAGTGGGACAGGGAAACACTGAAGCTTTCTTT
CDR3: CASSLVGQGNTEAFF

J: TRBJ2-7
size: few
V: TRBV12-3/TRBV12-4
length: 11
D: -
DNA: TGTGCCAGCAGTTTAACCAGGGAGCAGTACTTC
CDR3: CASSLTREQYF

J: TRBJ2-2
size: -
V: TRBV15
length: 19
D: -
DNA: TGTGCCACCAGCAGAGATAAAGGAGGTGATAGCCTTAACACCGGGGAGCTGTTTTTT
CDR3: CATSRDKGGDSLNTGELFF

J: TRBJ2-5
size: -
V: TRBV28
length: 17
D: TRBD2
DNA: TGTGCCAGCAGTTTCGGGACTAGCGGGAGCCGTCAAAAGACCCAGTACTTC
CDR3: CASSFGTSGSRQKTQYF

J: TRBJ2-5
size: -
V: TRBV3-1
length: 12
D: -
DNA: TGTGCCAGCAGCGGTGAGGTTGAGACCCAGTACTTC
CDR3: CASSGEVETQYF

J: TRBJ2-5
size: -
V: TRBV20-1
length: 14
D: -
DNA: TGCAGTGCTATAGACGGAGATCTCCAAGAGACCCAGTACTTC
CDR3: CSAIDGDLQETQYF

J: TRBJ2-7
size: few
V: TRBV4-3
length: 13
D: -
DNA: TGCGCCAGCTCCAGGGCCGCTTACCGGGAGCAGTACTTC
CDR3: CASSRAAYREQYF

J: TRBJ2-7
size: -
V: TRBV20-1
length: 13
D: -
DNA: TGCAGTGCTAGCTTCGTCCGGGGATACGAGCAGTACTTC
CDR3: CSASFVRGYEQYF

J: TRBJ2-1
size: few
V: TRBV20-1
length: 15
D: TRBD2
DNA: TGCAGTGCTAGATTTAGGCTAGCGGGAGGCAATGAGCAGTTCTTC
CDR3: CSARFRLAGGNEQFF

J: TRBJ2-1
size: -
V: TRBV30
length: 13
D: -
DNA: TGTGCCTGGAGCTTAGCCGACTCTAGTGGGCAGTTCTTC
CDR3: CAWSLADSSGQFF

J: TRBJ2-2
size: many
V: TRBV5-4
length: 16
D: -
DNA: TGTGCCAGCAGCGTCTCAAGACTTAAGAACACCGGGGAGCTGTTTTTT
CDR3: CASSVSRLKNTGELFF

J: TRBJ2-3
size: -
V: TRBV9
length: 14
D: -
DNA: TGTGCCAGCAGCGTAGACGGGAGCACAGATACGCAGTATTTT
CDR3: CASSVDGSTDTQYF

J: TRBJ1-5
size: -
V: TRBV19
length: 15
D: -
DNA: TGTGCCACAATTCTTCTACAGGGTGGCAATCAGCCCCAGCATTTT
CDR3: CATILLQGGNQPQHF

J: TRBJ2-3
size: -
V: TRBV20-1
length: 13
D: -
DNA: TGCAGTGCCGGAGGCCCCCGGGGAGATACGCAGTATTTT
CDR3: CSAGGPRGDTQYF

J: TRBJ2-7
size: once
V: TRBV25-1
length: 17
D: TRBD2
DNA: TGTGCCAGCAGTGCACATATTACTAGCGGGAGTTCCTACGAGCAGTACTTC
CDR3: CASSAHITSGSSYEQYF

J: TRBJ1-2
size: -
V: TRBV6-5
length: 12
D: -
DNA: TGTGCCAGCAGACGAACAGGGATGGGCTACACCTTC
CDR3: CASRRTGMGYTF

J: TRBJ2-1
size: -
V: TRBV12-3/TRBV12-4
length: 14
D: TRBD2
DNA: TGTGCCAGCACCACGACTAGCAAGAGAAATGAGCAGTTCTTC
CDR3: CASTTTSKRNEQFF

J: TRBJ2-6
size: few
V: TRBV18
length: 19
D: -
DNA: TGTGCCAGCTCACCAGAATGGGGACACCCTAGCTCTGGGGCCAACGTCCTGACTTTC
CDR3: CASSPEWGHPSSGANVLTF

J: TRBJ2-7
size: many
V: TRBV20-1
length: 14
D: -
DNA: TGCAGTGCTCAAATTGCGGGAAGGTCCTACGAGCAGTACTTC
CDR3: CSAQIAGRSYEQYF

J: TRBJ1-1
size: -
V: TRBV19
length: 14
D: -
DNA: TGTGCCAGTAGTACTAATTCGGGATGGACTGAAGCTTTCTTT
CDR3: CASSTNSGWTEAFF

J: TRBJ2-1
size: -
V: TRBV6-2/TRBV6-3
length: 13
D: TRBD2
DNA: TGTGCCAGCAGTTACTCGGTTAGCGGGGTGGGGTTCTTC
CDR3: CASSYSVSGVGFF

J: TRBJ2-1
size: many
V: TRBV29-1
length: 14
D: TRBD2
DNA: TGCAGCGGCTCTCGACTAGCGGATTCCAATGAGCAGTTCTTC
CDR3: CSGSRLADSNEQFF

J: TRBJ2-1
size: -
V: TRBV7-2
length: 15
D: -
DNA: TGTGCCAGCAGCTCACGCACGGGGACCTACAATGAGCAGTTCTTC
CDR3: CASSSRTGTYNEQFF

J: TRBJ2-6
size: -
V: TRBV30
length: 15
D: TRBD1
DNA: TGTGCCTCAGGGGGCGATCTCTCTGGGGCCAACGTCCTGACTTTC
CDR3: CASGGDLSGANVLTF

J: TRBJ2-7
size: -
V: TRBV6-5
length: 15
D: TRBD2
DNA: TGTGCCAGCAGTTACGGCGTTGGGAGGGAAGCCGAGCAGTACTTC
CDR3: CASSYGVGREAEQYF

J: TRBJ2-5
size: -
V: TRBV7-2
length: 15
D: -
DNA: TGTGCCAGCAGCATAATGACAGGGAGGGAGGAGACCCAGTACTTC
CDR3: CASSIMTGREETQYF

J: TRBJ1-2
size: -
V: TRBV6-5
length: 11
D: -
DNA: TGTGCCAGCCGACAGAACTATGGCTACACCTTC
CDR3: CASRQNYGYTF

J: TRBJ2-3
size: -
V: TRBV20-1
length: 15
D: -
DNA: TGCAGTGCTAGCACAGCGGACCCCTCCACAGATACGCAGTATTTT
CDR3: CSASTADPSTDTQYF

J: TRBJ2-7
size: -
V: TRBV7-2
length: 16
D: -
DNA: TGTGCCAGCAGCTTAATTAGCGCGCTACTTTTGTCCGAGCAGTACTTC
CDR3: CASSLISALLLSEQYF

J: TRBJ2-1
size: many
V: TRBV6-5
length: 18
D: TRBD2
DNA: TGTGCCAGCAGTTACGGTAGCGGGATTCTAAGCTCCTACAATGAGCAGTTCTTC
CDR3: CASSYGSGILSSYNEQFF

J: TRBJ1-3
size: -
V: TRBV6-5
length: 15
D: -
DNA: TGTGCCAGCAGTTACTCGGGGGGTTATGGAAACACCATATATTTT
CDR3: CASSYSGGYGNTIYF

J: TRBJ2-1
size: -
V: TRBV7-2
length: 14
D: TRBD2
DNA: TGTGCCAGCAGCTTCGCGTGGACTAGCGATGAGCAGTTCTTC
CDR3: CASSFAWTSDEQFF

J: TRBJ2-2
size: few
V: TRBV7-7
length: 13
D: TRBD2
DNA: TGTGCCTTAGGCAGCGGGAGGACCGGGGAGCTGTTTTTT
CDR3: CALGSGRTGELFF

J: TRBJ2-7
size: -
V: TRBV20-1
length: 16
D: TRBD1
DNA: TGCAGTGCTCTTTCGGAGGGACAGGGAATCTACGTGGAGCAGTACTTC
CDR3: CSALSEGQGIYVEQYF

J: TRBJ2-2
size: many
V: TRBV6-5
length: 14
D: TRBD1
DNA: TGTGCCAGCAAGGGACAGGGGGCGTCCGGGGAGCTGTTTTTT
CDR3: CASKGQGASGELFF

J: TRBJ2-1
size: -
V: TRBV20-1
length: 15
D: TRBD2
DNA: TGCAGTGCTACCGGGACTAACGGAACCTACAATGAGCAGTTCTTC
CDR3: CSATGTNGTYNEQFF

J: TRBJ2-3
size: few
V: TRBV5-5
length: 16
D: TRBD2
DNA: TGTGCCAGCAGCTCAGCCCGGACTAGCGGCACAGATACGCAGTATTTT
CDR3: CASSSARTSGTDTQYF

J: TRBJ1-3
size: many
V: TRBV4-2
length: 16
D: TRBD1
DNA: TGTGCCAGCAGCCAAGAGGGACAGGGTCCTGGAAACACCATATATTTT
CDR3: CASSQEGQGPGNTIYF

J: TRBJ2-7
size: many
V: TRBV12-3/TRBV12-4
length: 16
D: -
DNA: TGTGCCAGCAGTTTACGAAGAGGCCTAGGGCCCTACGAGCAGTACTTC
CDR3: CASSLRRGLGPYEQYF

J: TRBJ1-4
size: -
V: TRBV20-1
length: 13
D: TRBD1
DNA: TGCAGTGCTTGGACAGGGGGAAATGAAAAACTGTTTTTT
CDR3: CSAWTGGNEKLFF

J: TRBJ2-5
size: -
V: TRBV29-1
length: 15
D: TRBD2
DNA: TGCAGCGTCGACACCGGGACTAGCGCCGAAGAGACCCAGTACTTC
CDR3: CSVDTGTSAEETQYF

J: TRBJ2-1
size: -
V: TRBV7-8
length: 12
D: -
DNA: TGTGCCAGCAGCGCTCGGGTGCCTGAGCAGTTCTTC
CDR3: CASSARVPEQFF